The rows below give T cell receptor beta chains drawn from one sample of a study of blood T cells in healthy people across ages. TCRdb re-called the 5' RACE reads with MiXCR, one entry per CDR3 protein. Among approximately 800,000 distinct CDR3 sequences, 53% were seen once, and the ten largest hold 41%. Sequenced input: blood. Receptor source: a man at least 80 years old in good health. Both conserved end residues are part of each CDR3. Each record gives: clone size, D gene, V gene, J gene, CDR3 DNA, CDR3 protein. D genes are given only for firm matches. Clone size is not always given. Where it is, it says once, few, many or a class for expanded clones.

clone size: few
D gene: TRBD1
V gene: TRBV5-1
J gene: TRBJ1-2
CDR3 DNA: TGCGCCAGCAGCTCGCTCACAGGACAGGTCTATGGCTACACCTTC
CDR3 protein: CASSSLTGQVYGYTF

clone size: NA
D gene: TRBD2
V gene: TRBV29-1
J gene: TRBJ2-1
CDR3 DNA: TGCAGCATACTAGCGACCTCCTACAATGAGCAGTTCTTC
CDR3 protein: CSILATSYNEQFF

clone size: NA
D gene: NA
V gene: TRBV11-1
J gene: TRBJ2-7
CDR3 DNA: TGTGCCAGCAGCCGACGGGGAGCAATCTACGAGCAGTACTTC
CDR3 protein: CASSRRGAIYEQYF

clone size: NA
D gene: TRBD2
V gene: TRBV14
J gene: TRBJ2-5
CDR3 DNA: TGTGCCAGCAGCCAACGACTAGCGGGAGGACAAGAGACCCAGTACTTC
CDR3 protein: CASSQRLAGGQETQYF

clone size: NA
D gene: NA
V gene: TRBV7-2
J gene: TRBJ2-1
CDR3 DNA: TGTGCCAGCAGCTCAGCCCCGGACAGGGGGCGGGCTAGCGGGAGGAAAAGGGAGCAGTTCTTC
CDR3 protein: CASSSAPDRGRASGRKREQFF

clone size: NA
D gene: NA
V gene: TRBV20-1
J gene: TRBJ1-1
CDR3 DNA: TGCAGTGCTAGCTTGGACACCACGACTGAAGCTTTCTTT
CDR3 protein: CSASLDTTTEAFF

clone size: few
D gene: TRBD2
V gene: TRBV29-1
J gene: TRBJ2-1
CDR3 DNA: TGCAGCGGGACTAGCGGGAGGGCGATGTTCTTC
CDR3 protein: CSGTSGRAMFF

clone size: few
D gene: NA
V gene: TRBV14
J gene: TRBJ2-5
CDR3 DNA: TGTGCCAGCAGCTTCGGCGGGACACTCCAAGAGACCCAGTACTTC
CDR3 protein: CASSFGGTLQETQYF

clone size: NA
D gene: NA
V gene: TRBV7-2
J gene: TRBJ2-6
CDR3 DNA: TGTGCCAGCAGCTTATCAACCCCGGGTTCCAACGTCCTGACTTTC
CDR3 protein: CASSLSTPGSNVLTF

clone size: few
D gene: NA
V gene: TRBV20-1
J gene: TRBJ2-1
CDR3 DNA: TGCAGTGCTAGCGGTTTGGTTGGAGGAGAGCAGTTCTTC
CDR3 protein: CSASGLVGGEQFF

clone size: NA
D gene: TRBD2
V gene: TRBV4-2
J gene: TRBJ2-5
CDR3 DNA: TGTGCCAGCAGCCAAGAATACGGGACTAGCGGGAGCCAGACCCAGTACTTC
CDR3 protein: CASSQEYGTSGSQTQYF

clone size: few
D gene: NA
V gene: TRBV9
J gene: TRBJ1-2
CDR3 DNA: TGTGCCAGCAGCGAAAACAGGGTTCGGAACTATGGCTACACCTTC
CDR3 protein: CASSENRVRNYGYTF

clone size: once
D gene: TRBD2
V gene: TRBV27
J gene: TRBJ2-7
CDR3 DNA: TGTGCCAGCAGTTTATTGGCGCTAGCGGGAGGGCCGGGATCCTACGAGCAGTACTTC
CDR3 protein: CASSLLALAGGPGSYEQYF

clone size: few
D gene: TRBD1
V gene: TRBV6-6
J gene: TRBJ2-7
CDR3 DNA: TGTGCCAGCAGACGGGACAGGGTTACCTACGAGCAGTACTTC
CDR3 protein: CASRRDRVTYEQYF

clone size: NA
D gene: TRBD1
V gene: TRBV6-6
J gene: TRBJ1-1
CDR3 DNA: TGTGCCAGCAGTTATGGGACAGGGAGGGCTGAAGCTTTCTTT
CDR3 protein: CASSYGTGRAEAFF

clone size: NA
D gene: NA
V gene: TRBV24-1
J gene: TRBJ1-1
CDR3 DNA: TGTGCCACCAGCCAGGGGAGCAGGGCCACTGAAGCTTTCTTT
CDR3 protein: CATSQGSRATEAFF

clone size: NA
D gene: NA
V gene: TRBV10-3
J gene: TRBJ2-1
CDR3 DNA: TGTGCCATCAGTGGGGTAGCTTCCTACAATGAGCAGTTCTTC
CDR3 protein: CAISGVASYNEQFF

clone size: few
D gene: NA
V gene: TRBV2
J gene: TRBJ1-2
CDR3 DNA: TGTGCCCACCCGAGGAAACACTATGGCTACACCTTC
CDR3 protein: CAHPRKHYGYTF